This T cell receptor beta chain was observed in a study of T-cell memory formation after mild COVID-19. TCRdb reanalysed the 5' RACE reads using MiXCR and keeps one entry per CDR3 protein. The table lists about 360,000 distinct CDR3 sequences, 10% to 15% of them singletons. Trimming stripped 1 base from V and 6 bases from J, with 7 bases between. Germline loops: CDR1 SSHAT, CDR2 FNYEAQ (reference sequence). CDR3 length equals 13 residues. Sequenced material: PBMCs or a T cell subset sorted from them (not recorded which). This chain connects TRBV7-7 to TRBJ2-1; D gene unclear. This TCR derives from a man younger than 30 who had mild COVID-19 (a few samples of this study predate the infection). Cell type and time point are not known. CDR3 nucleotide sequence: TGTGCCAGCAGCTTAGGGGATGGCAATGAGCAGTTCTTC. Translation gives CASSLGDGNEQFF.